These T cell receptor beta chains were read from a single sample in a study of blood T cell repertoires in COVID-19. Clones were sequenced by immunoSEQ multiplex PCR, and TCRdb holds only the in-frame ones, with some missing. The data contain 300,000 to 350,000 clones, approximately 83% of them seen just once; the ten biggest clones take up under 2.5%. The sequenced sample consisted of PBMCs or T cells enriched from blood (not recorded which). The receptors originated from a man aged 25 to 45 who had recovered from COVID-19. The CDR3 runs from the conserved cysteine through the conserved F or W. Fields, in order: D gene, J gene, clone size, V gene, CDR3 DNA, CDR3 protein. The D gene is left open where the match is weak. Clone size is shown for a subset of rows, as once, few, many or a class of expanded clone.

TRBD2 | TRBJ2-7 | once | TRBV9 | TGTGCCAGCAGCGTAGGGGCGCTAGCGGGTTTCTACGAGCAGTACTTC | CASSVGALAGFYEQYF
TRBD1 | TRBJ1-1 | - | TRBV18 | TGTGCCAGCTCACTTGGGACAGCCTACACTGAAGCTTTCTTT | CASSLGTAYTEAFF
- | TRBJ1-2 | - | TRBV6-1 | TGTGCCAGCAGTGAAAGTCCAGGGCAGATCCTCTATGGCTACACCTTC | CASSESPGQILYGYTF
TRBD1 | TRBJ2-3 | - | TRBV15 | TGTGCCACCAGCAGAGTCGGGACAGGGGTTAGCACAGATACGCAGTATTTT | CATSRVGTGVSTDTQYF
- | TRBJ1-1 | - | TRBV14 | TGTGCCAGCAGCCAGCGCACCCGGTGGAAGCGGACTGAAGCTTTCTTT | CASSQRTRWKRTEAFF
- | TRBJ1-1 | - | TRBV14 | TGTGCCAGCAGCCGGAACAGGGTAGAAGAAGCTTTCTTT | CASSRNRVEEAFF
TRBD1 | TRBJ2-6 | - | TRBV5-4 | TGTGCCAGCAGCTTACCGGGACAGGGGGTTTCTGGGGCCAACGTCCTGACTTTC | CASSLPGQGVSGANVLTF
TRBD1 | TRBJ2-1 | - | TRBV5-5 | TGTGCCAGCAGCTCGACGTTGACAGGGGGCAATGAGCAGTTCTTC | CASSSTLTGGNEQFF
TRBD2 | TRBJ2-3 | - | TRBV5-1 | TGCGCCAGCAGCTTAGGCGGGGGAGTAGATACGCAGTATTTT | CASSLGGGVDTQYF
- | TRBJ2-7 | - | TRBV29-1 | TGCAGCGTTCGTGGCGGGGGCCGCTCCTACGAGCAGTACTTC | CSVRGGGRSYEQYF
TRBD1 | TRBJ2-7 | - | TRBV6-5 | TGTGCCAGCAGTCCGGGACAGATCCACGAGCAGTACTTC | CASSPGQIHEQYF
- | TRBJ2-1 | - | TRBV6-5 | TGTGCCAGCATCAGCTCCTACAATGAGCAGTTCTTC | CASISSYNEQFF
TRBD1 | TRBJ1-2 | - | TRBV6-5 | TGTGCCAGCAGCACTTGGACAGGCGGGGAGTTAGGCTACACCTTC | CASSTWTGGELGYTF
TRBD1 | TRBJ2-7 | few | TRBV6-6 | TGTGCCAGCAGTTACCTTGGGACAGGGAGTTACGAGCAGTACTTC | CASSYLGTGSYEQYF
- | TRBJ1-1 | - | TRBV9 | TGTGCCAGCAGCCCCCCTGGGCGCAACACTGAAGCTTTCTTT | CASSPPGRNTEAFF
TRBD1 | TRBJ1-4 | - | TRBV7-8 | TGTGCCAGCAGCTCGGGGACAGGGGTAAATGAAAAACTGTTTTTT | CASSSGTGVNEKLFF
TRBD1 | TRBJ2-7 | - | TRBV4-1 | TGCGCCAGCAGCCCCTCCCGGACAGGGGGCTCCTACGAGCAGTACTTC | CASSPSRTGGSYEQYF
TRBD1 | TRBJ2-1 | - | TRBV6-4 | TGTGCCAGCAGCCGGGACAGCGACACCTCCTACAATGAGCAGTTCTTC | CASSRDSDTSYNEQFF
- | TRBJ1-2 | - | TRBV19 | TGTGCCAGTAGTATCCCACTACAGGATGGCTACACCTTC | CASSIPLQDGYTF
- | TRBJ1-2 | - | TRBV4-3 | TGCGCCAGCAGCCAAGACCTGACAGGTGAGGCGACCTATGGCTACACCTTC | CASSQDLTGEATYGYTF
TRBD1 | TRBJ1-2 | - | TRBV5-5 | TGTGCCAGCAGCTCCGGGGGACAGGGCGTTTACTATGGCTACACCTTC | CASSSGGQGVYYGYTF